This T cell receptor (beta chain) derives from a study of cytomegalovirus exposure and HLA in healthy donors. With regard to this clone: Its antigen is currently unknown.

Healthy bone marrow donors made up the cohort. V lost 2 bases, J lost 7 bases, and 15 bases lay in between. The CDR3 has 14 residues. Germline lookup yields CDR1 ENHRY and CDR2 SYGVKD. Regarding the study as a whole: Most subjects' HLA-A and HLA-B alleles were reportedly predicted from TCR beta sequences.

The PCR used 60 Vbeta and 13 Jbeta primers. The method was immunoSEQ multiplex PCR; TCRdb's version includes in-frame clones alone and lacks a portion of them. The table records about 160,000 clones, 79% of them present only once. This clonotype was sampled from a man aged 50 to 59 in good health and CMV-seropositive. The chain joins TRBV10-3 to TRBJ2-7, with D perhaps matching TRBD2 (5 bases). The sequenced sample consisted of PBMCs. This CDR3 is CAISERGRPGEQYF. CDR3 bases: TGTGCCATCAGTGAGAGAGGACGACCGGGGGAGCAGTACTTC.